Shown below are 29 T cell receptor beta chains from a single sample sequenced in a study of T cell responses to AZD1222 COVID-19 vaccine. The data were produced by immunoSEQ multiplex PCR, yet TCRdb's version contains in-frame clones alone and is incomplete. This table holds 140,000 to 150,000 clones, roughly 86% found once. The sequences come from peripheral blood, collected 28 days after the second dose of the MenACWY control vaccine. The receptors stem from an adult who received the MenACWY meningococcal vaccine as a control.

The J gene is TRBJ1-1, the V gene TRBV14; D ambiguous. CDR1 and CDR2 (germline): SGHDN, FVKESK. This CDR3 has 16 amino acids. The V end was cut by 0 bases, the J end by 0 bases, with 11 bases between. CDR3: CASSQDGFKLNTEAFF. The CDR3 coding sequence is TGTGCCAGCAGCCAAGATGGATTTAAACTGAACACTGAAGCTTTCTTT.

Turning to this clone: The junction does not match germline at one end; this may be a read error. This sequence joins TRBV2 and TRBJ2-5, with a weak D call TRBD1 (5 bases). CDR1 is SNHLY, CDR2 FYNNEI, per germline. This CDR3 has 13 residues. The CDR3 DNA reads TGTGCCAGCGGTGACAGTCTCCAAGAGACCCAGTACTTC. Protein sequence: CASGDSLQETQYF.

The rearrangement uses TRBV7-8 and TRBJ1-5; D gene uncertain. V gave up 5 bases and J gave up 3 bases, with 5 bases separating them. Per the germline V gene, CDR1 is SGHVS and CDR2 is FQNEAQ. The CDR3 consists of 12 residues. CDR3 amino acids: CASSQHNQPQHF. The CDR3 DNA reads as TGTGCCAGCAGCCAACACAATCAGCCCCAGCATTTT.

This clone was seen just once. This rearrangement joins TRBV7-9 to TRBJ1-6, with 8 bases identical to TRBD1. This CDR3 has 16 amino acids. The germline V gene has CDR1 SEHNR and CDR2 FQNEAQ (reference sequence). Germline trimming cut 5 bases from V and 5 bases from J; bases unmatched to any gene: 8. CDR3 sequence: CASSTAPGGDNSPLHF. The CDR3 nucleotides read TGTGCCAGCAGCACAGCCCCAGGGGGCGATAATTCACCCCTCCACTTT.

The V gene is TRBV11-2, the J gene TRBJ2-1, with a possible D match to TRBD2 (5 bases). V lost 4 bases and J lost 8, with 15 bases in between. The CDR3 contains 14 residues. The V gene's germline CDR1 is SGHAT and CDR2 FQNNGV. The CDR3 sequence is CASSSLADGYEQFF. The CDR3 DNA follows: TGTGCCAGCAGCTCCCTAGCTGACGGGTATGAGCAGTTCTTC.

The J gene is TRBJ2-2, the V gene TRBV12-3 or TRBV12-4; D gene uncertain. This CDR3 region has 12 residues. Trimming took 6 bases from V and 3 from J, leaving 5 bases between them. Here the CDR3 reads CASREDTGELFF. CDR3 DNA sequence: TGTGCCAGCAGGGAAGACACCGGGGAGCTGTTTTTT.

The V and J genes are TRBV30 and TRBJ2-2, with D perhaps matching TRBD1 (5 bases). Germline V lookup: CDR1 GTSNPN, CDR2 SVGIG (reference sequence). The CDR3 runs 13 residues. With 4 bases removed from V and 6 bases from J, the gap between germline ends came to 12 bases. CDR3 in amino acids: CAWMEQAAGELFF. CDR3 bases: TGTGCCTGGATGGAACAGGCGGCCGGGGAGCTGTTTTTT.

The chain joins TRBV6-2 or TRBV6-3 to TRBJ1-2; D remains ambiguous. Germline CDR1 and CDR2: MNHEY and SVGEGT. V lost 2 bases to trimming and J lost 1 base, with 2 bases between them. The CDR3 extends over 12 amino acids. CDR3 DNA sequence: TGTGCCAGCAGTTACGTTAACTATGGCTACACCTTC. Amino acid sequence: CASSYVNYGYTF.

The chain links TRBV7-2 to TRBJ2-6; D is uncertain. Deletions cut 1 base from V and 2 bases from J, with 6 bases between. Germline CDR1 SGHTA, CDR2 FQGNSA. This CDR3 spans 15 amino acids. DNA of the CDR3: TGTGCCAGCAGCTTAGGACACGCTGGGGCCAACGTCCTGACTTTC. Translated: CASSLGHAGANVLTF.

The chain uses TRBV28 and TRBJ1-5, with 12 bases fitting TRBD1. Unmatched junction bases numbered 13, after V lost 10 bases and J lost 6 bases. From germline, CDR1 is MDHEN and CDR2 SYDVKM. This CDR3 is 16 amino acids long. CDR3 protein: CATQPPGQGATQPQHF. The CDR3, as DNA: TGTGCCACCCAACCTCCGGGACAGGGGGCAACTCAGCCCCAGCATTTT.

The chain carries TRBV11-2 and TRBJ1-2, with D perhaps TRBD1 (6 bases). The germline CDR1 and CDR2 sequences are SGHAT and FQNNGV. The V and J ends lost 7 bases and 7 bases respectively, with 22 bases between them. This CDR3 comprises 15 residues. For the CDR3, the DNA is TGTGCCAGCACCCCCCAACCGGGGGGGGCGGGTGGCTACACCTTC. This encodes CASTPQPGGAGGYTF.

This sequence joins TRBV6-2 or TRBV6-3 and TRBJ2-3, with TRBD2 as a possible D gene (7 bases). This CDR3 has 15 amino acids. Germline CDR1 MNHEY, CDR2 SVGEGT. Trimming pared 2 bases from V and 4 bases from J, leaving 13 bases between. Here the CDR3 DNA reads TGTGCCAGCAGTTACCGGGGGGCGGAAGCAGATACGCAGTATTTT. Amino acids: CASSYRGAEADTQYF.

V is TRBV4-2 and J is TRBJ2-7; 7 nucleotides agree with TRBD2. The CDR3 is made up of 18 amino acids. The V segment lost 4 bases and the J segment 2 bases; nucleotides outside the gene matches: 17. Germline CDR1 LGHNA, CDR2 YNFKEQ. The DNA of the CDR3 is TGTGCCAGCAGCCCAGACGGATTCTTAGCGGGTGGCCCCTACGAGCAGTACTTC. This encodes CASSPDGFLAGGPYEQYF.

V gene TRBV6-9 combines with J gene TRBJ1-1, with 11 bases aligning to TRBD1. V was clipped by 10 bases and J by 0 bases; unmatched bases: 7. This CDR3 contains 15 residues. CDR1 and CDR2 from the germline V gene are MNHGY and SVAAGI. The CDR3 bases are TGTGCCACCGAGGACAGGGGGCTTCTGAACACTGAAGCTTTCTTT. It encodes CATEDRGLLNTEAFF.

The V and J genes are TRBV28 and TRBJ2-7, with 7 bases that match TRBD1. In germline, CDR1 is MDHEN, CDR2 SYDVKM. The length of the CDR3 is 15 residues. The V gene end was trimmed by 7 bases and the J gene end by 7 bases; junction bases not matched to a gene: 16. CDR3 DNA: TGTGCCAGCAACTACCGAGGGGGCGCGCGCGGGGAGCAGTACTTC. This codes for CASNYRGGARGEQYF. The full variable domain, rest sourced from reference TRBV28 and TRBJ2-7, is DVKVTQSSRYLVKRTGEKVFLECVQDMDHENMFWYRQDPGLGLRLIYFSYDVKMKEKGDIPEGYSVSREKKERFSLILESASTNQTSMYLCASNYRGGARGEQYFGPGTRLTVT.

The chain recombines TRBV28 with TRBJ1-1; D perhaps matches TRBD1 (5 bases). The germline V gene encodes CDR1 MDHEN and CDR2 SYDVKM. V dropped 5 bases and J dropped 11 bases, with 21 bases sitting between them. The CDR3 has 14 amino acids. The CDR3 DNA sequence: TGTGCCAGCAGTCGAGTTCAGGGCGGCTTCGGGGCTTTCTTT. Translated: CASSRVQGGFGAFF.

This rearrangement joins TRBV7-8 to TRBJ1-2; weak D call: TRBD1 (6 bases). V lost 1 base and J lost 4, with 13 bases in between. Germline V gives CDR1 SGHVS, CDR2 FQNEAQ. There are 15 residues in the CDR3. DNA of the CDR3: TGTGCCAGCAGCTTAGGGAGAGGGGGGATCTATGGCTACACCTTC. It translates to CASSLGRGGIYGYTF.

V gene TRBV3-1 (or the pseudogene TRBV3-2) combines with J gene TRBJ2-3; 11 bases align to TRBD2. The CDR3 is 17 residues long. Germline assignment: CDR1 LGHDT and CDR2 YNNKEL (reference sequence). Germline trimming cut 4 bases from V and 5 bases from J; bases unmatched to any gene: 11. The CDR3 sequence is CASSRELAGGIRDTQYF. The CDR3 DNA reads as TGTGCCAGCAGCCGAGAGCTAGCGGGGGGAATTAGAGATACGCAGTATTTT.

The V and J genes are TRBV9 and TRBJ2-1; no definite D call. Trimming removed 4 bases at V and 6 bases at J, with 11 bases between. This CDR3 contains 13 residues. Germline V gives CDR1 SGDLS, CDR2 YYNGEE. CDR3 residues: CASSPLSSNEQFF. CDR3 bases: TGTGCCAGCAGCCCTCTCTCGTCCAATGAGCAGTTCTTC.

The rearrangement uses TRBV19 and TRBJ2-7; D perhaps matches TRBD2 (5 bases). Germline V gives CDR1 LNHDA, CDR2 SQIVND (reference sequence). The CDR3 runs to 20 residues. Between the trimmed V and J ends, which lost 7 bases and 4 bases, there was a span of 35 bases. CDR3 protein: CASTHRPPTLAREGVYEQYF. CDR3 in DNA: TGTGCCAGTACCCATAGGCCCCCAACGCTGGCCCGGGAAGGAGTTTACGAGCAGTACTTC.

This sequence joins TRBV27 and TRBJ2-3; TRBD2 is a possible D gene (6 bases). Deletions cut 6 bases from V and 2 bases from J, with 21 bases between. The CDR3 totals 17 residues. The germline V gene encodes CDR1 MNHEY and CDR2 SMNVEV (reference sequence). Here the CDR3 DNA reads TGTGCCAGCAGCCCGACGCTGGGGACTTTAATCACAGATACGCAGTATTTT. Protein: CASSPTLGTLITDTQYF.

The rearrangement uses TRBV5-1 and TRBJ2-5, with TRBD1 matching over 7 bases. V dropped 0 bases and J dropped 5; count of bases not matched to a gene: 7. The CDR3 is 15 residues long. The germline V gene encodes CDR1 SGHRS and CDR2 YFSETQ. The CDR3 protein is CASSLGATGSETQYF. The CDR3 DNA is TGCGCCAGCAGCTTGGGAGCGACAGGGTCGGAGACCCAGTACTTC.

In this sample, this clone turned up a few times. This chain uses TRBV7-2 with TRBJ1-2; D uncertain. V shed 5 bases and J shed 3 bases, with 13 bases lying between them. The CDR3 contains 14 residues. Germline V gene sequence: CDR1 SGHTA, CDR2 FQGNSA. CDR3 amino acids: CASSPRDEYYGYTF. The DNA for the CDR3 is TGTGCCAGCAGCCCCAGAGATGAGTACTATGGCTACACCTTC.

The sample holds a few counts of this clone. The V gene is TRBV5-8, the J gene TRBJ2-7; D is perhaps TRBD2 (5 bases). Trimming shortened V by 4 bases and J by 4 bases, and 9 bases separated the two germline ends. Germline-derived CDR1 and CDR2 are SGHTS and YDEGEE. This CDR3 is built from 12 residues. The CDR3 coding sequence is TGTGCCAGCAGCAGGACTGGGTACGAGCAGTACTTC. Translation gives CASSRTGYEQYF.

The rearrangement links TRBV3-1 (or the pseudogene TRBV3-2) to TRBJ1-1; the match to TRBD1 covers 8 bases. The CDR3 sequence is 13 residues long. Per germline, CDR1 LGHDT and CDR2 YNNKEL (reference sequence). J gave up 4 bases and V 5 bases, and 3 bases lay outside the gene matches. The CDR3 protein is CASSRDRSTEAFF. The CDR3 DNA reads TGTGCCAGCAGCAGGGACAGGTCCACTGAAGCTTTCTTT.

CDR3 region: CASGGTGGQNSNQPQHF. CDR3 in DNA: TGTGCCAGCGGAGGGACAGGGGGCCAGAATAGCAATCAGCCCCAGCATTTT. The chain carries TRBV28 and TRBJ1-5; TRBD1 agrees at 12 bases. There are 17 residues in the CDR3. Germline-derived CDR1 and CDR2 are MDHEN and SYDVKM. V was pared by 8 bases and J by 0 bases, with 8 bases of the junction left unmatched.

A remark on this clone: This same CDR3 is encoded by further DNA sequences in the sample. The chain couples TRBV2 to TRBJ1-1, with 7 positions matching TRBD1. Trimming took 6 bases from V and 1 from J; bases not matched to a gene: 2. Per germline, CDR1 SNHLY and CDR2 FYNNEI. The CDR3 sequence is 13 residues long. CDR3 sequence reads: CASRRDRNTEAFF. CDR3 coding DNA: TGTGCCAGCAGACGGGACAGGAACACTGAAGCTTTCTTT. Full variable domain (rest looked up from reference TRBV2 and TRBJ1-1): EPEVTQTPSHQVTQMGQEVILRCVPISNHLYFYWYRQILGQKVEFLVSFYNNEISEKSEIFDDQFSVERPDGSNFTLKIRSTKLEDSAMYFCASRRDRNTEAFFGQGTRLTVV.

This chain links TRBV14 with TRBJ2-1, with 9 bases lining up with TRBD2. V lost 2 bases, J lost 0 bases, and 8 bases stayed unmatched. The CDR3 consists of 18 residues. Germline-derived CDR1 and CDR2 are SGHDN and FVKESK. The CDR3 DNA follows: TGTGCCAGCAGCCAACCGGCGGTAGCGGGAGTCTCCTACAATGAGCAGTTCTTC. It codes for CASSQPAVAGVSYNEQFF. Looking up the rest from reference TRBV14 and TRBJ2-1 gives the full variable domain: EAGVTQFPSHSVIEKGQTVTLRCDPISGHDNLYWYRRVMGKEIKFLLHFVKESKQDESGMPNNRFLAERTGGTYSTLKVQPAELEDSGVYFCASSQPAVAGVSYNEQFFGPGTRLTVL.

This chain links TRBV7-9 with TRBJ2-2; no clear D gene. Trimming stripped 4 bases from V and 4 bases from J, with 16 bases between. Germline CDR1 SEHNR, CDR2 FQNEAQ (reference sequence). The CDR3 loop spans 16 amino acids. This CDR3 is CASSSRGVSGTGELFF. CDR3 nucleotide sequence: TGTGCCAGCAGCTCCCGTGGGGTCTCCGGCACCGGGGAGCTGTTTTTT.